These 10 T cell receptor beta chains were sequenced from one sample in a study of CD8 T cells in Susac syndrome. RNA was extracted with the RNeasy kit, and a quantity of roughly 0.45 to 1 ug was reverse transcribed using random hexamers. TCRdb called the immunoSEQ multiplex PCR reads again in MiXCR, with one record for every CDR3 protein. The table includes around 160,000 distinct CDR3 sequences, about 94% detected once. What was sequenced was CD4+ T cells from PBMCs. The source is a human donor in good health.

V and J are TRBV9 and TRBJ1-1; D gene unclear. Germline V gene lookup returns CDR1 SGDLS and CDR2 YYNGEE. Trimming cost V 3 bases and J 2 bases, with 8 bases left between them. This CDR3 contains 13 residues. DNA of the CDR3: TGTGCCAGCAGCGACCCGGGCAACACTGAAGCTTTCTTT. Translating it yields CASSDPGNTEAFF.

This chain joins TRBV12-3 or TRBV12-4 and TRBJ2-7; 13 bases fit TRBD2. This CDR3 has 14 amino acids. V was pared by 6 bases and J by 6 bases, with 5 bases of the junction left unmatched. This chain's CDR3 is CASRQTSGGFEQYF. In nucleotides, the CDR3 is TGTGCCAGCAGACAGACTAGCGGGGGGTTCGAGCAGTACTTC.

J is TRBJ1-1 and V is TRBV12-3 or TRBV12-4, with a weak D call TRBD1 (5 bases). Trimming took off 6 bases at V and 4 bases at J, with 12 bases between the two ends. CDR3 length equals 13 residues. CDR3 bases: TGTGCCAGCAGAGGGGAGTGGGGCACTGAAGCTTTCTTT. Protein product: CASRGEWGTEAFF.

This clonotype is a singleton in its sample. The V gene is TRBV2, the J gene TRBJ2-3; D remains unclear. The CDR3 extends over 14 amino acids. CDR1 SNHLY and CDR2 FYNNEI come from the germline V gene. V was pared by 6 bases and J by 1 base, with 11 bases between. CDR3 in DNA: TGTGCCAGCAGCCTGGGCACTCGCACAGATACGCAGTATTTT. It translates to CASSLGTRTDTQYF.

This clonotype was counted once. The rearrangement links TRBV20-1 to TRBJ2-7; tentatively, D is TRBD1 (6 bases). The V and J ends lost 6 bases and 3 bases respectively, with 12 bases between them. Per germline, CDR1 DFQATT and CDR2 SNEGSKA (reference sequence). The CDR3 sequence is 12 residues long. CDR3 protein: CSAAGQFYEQYF. DNA of the CDR3: TGCAGTGCCGCAGGACAGTTCTACGAGCAGTACTTC.

The CDR3 spells CASSLASGGVGTQYF. CDR3 nucleotide sequence: TGTGCCAGCAGCTTGGCCAGCGGGGGGGTTGGGACCCAGTACTTC. The rearrangement links TRBV5-4 to TRBJ2-5; the match to TRBD2 covers 10 bases. The V gene's germline CDR1 is SGHNT and CDR2 YYREEE (reference sequence). V shed 0 bases, J shed 7 bases, and the junction held 6 bases outside the gene matches. CDR3 length: 15 amino acids. Full variable domain (remainder filled in from reference TRBV5-4 and TRBJ2-5): ETGVTQSPTHLIKTRGQQVTLRCSSQSGHNTVSWYQQALGQGPQFIFQYYREEENGRGNFPPRFSGLQFPNYSSELNVNALELDDSALYLCASSLASGGVGTQYFGPGTRLLVL.

The chain joins TRBV20-1 to TRBJ1-2; D is ambiguous. Between the trimmed V and J ends, which lost 3 bases and 1 base, there was a span of 6 bases. The CDR3 spans 12 residues. Germline V gene lookup returns CDR1 DFQATT and CDR2 SNEGSKA (reference sequence). The CDR3 spells CSARSDNYGYTF. DNA for the CDR3: TGCAGTGCTAGGTCAGATAACTATGGCTACACCTTC.

The CDR3 bases are TGTGCCACCAGCAGAGCCGGACAGGGGGCGGACGAGCAGTACTTC. Residues: CATSRAGQGADEQYF. The chain is built from TRBV15 and TRBJ2-7, with 11 bases fitting TRBD1. CDR3 length: 15 residues. Germline V CDR1 and CDR2: LNHNV, YYDKDF (reference sequence). Trimming at V came to 1 base and at J to 5 bases, leaving 4 bases not matched to a gene.

The gene calls are TRBV29-1 and TRBJ1-2; no definite D call. Germline CDR1 reads SQVTM; CDR2 reads ANQGSEA. This CDR3 has 12 residues. Trimming stripped 1 base from V and 2 bases from J, with 5 bases between. Written as DNA, the CDR3 is TGCAGCGTTGAAGCCTCCAACTATGGCTACACCTTC. Translating it yields CSVEASNYGYTF.

This clonotype occurred once. The chain uses TRBV7-9 and TRBJ1-4; 8 positions agree with TRBD1. Germline V gene data show CDR1 as SEHNR and CDR2 as FQNEAQ (reference sequence). The CDR3 is 15 residues long. The junction had 6 bases not matched to a gene; V was cut back by 2 bases and J by 7 bases. CDR3 amino acids: CASSLQGDRFEKLFF. The CDR3 DNA reads TGTGCCAGCAGCTTACAAGGGGACAGGTTTGAAAAACTGTTTTTT.